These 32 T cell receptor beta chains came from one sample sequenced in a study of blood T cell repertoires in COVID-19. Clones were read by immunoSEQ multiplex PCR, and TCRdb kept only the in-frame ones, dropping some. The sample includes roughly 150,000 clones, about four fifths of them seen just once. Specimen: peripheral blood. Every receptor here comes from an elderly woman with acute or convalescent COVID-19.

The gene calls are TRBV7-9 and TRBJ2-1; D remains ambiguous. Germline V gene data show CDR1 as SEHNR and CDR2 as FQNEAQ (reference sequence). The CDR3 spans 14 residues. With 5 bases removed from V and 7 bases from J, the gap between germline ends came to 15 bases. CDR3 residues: CASSLRGAWNEQFF. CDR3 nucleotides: TGTGCCAGCAGCCTTCGAGGAGCGTGGAATGAGCAGTTCTTC. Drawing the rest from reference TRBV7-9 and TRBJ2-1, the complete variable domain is DTGVSQNPRHKITKRGQNVTFRCDPISEHNRLYWYRQTLGQGPEFLTYFQNEAQLEKSRLLSDRFSAERPKGSFSTLEIQRTEQGDSAMYLCASSLRGAWNEQFFGPGTRLTVL.

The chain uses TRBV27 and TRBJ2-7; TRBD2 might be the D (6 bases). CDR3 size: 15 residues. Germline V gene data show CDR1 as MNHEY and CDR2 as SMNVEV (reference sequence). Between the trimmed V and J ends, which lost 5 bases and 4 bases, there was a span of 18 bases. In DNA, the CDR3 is TGTGCCAGCAGTCTAGTAGGGAGGCCCTATTACGAGCAGTACTTC. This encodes CASSLVGRPYYEQYF.

CDR3 bases: TGTGCCAGCAGCTTAGACCCGTCCCAGGGGGCCTACAATGAGCAGTTCTTC. It encodes CASSLDPSQGAYNEQFF. V gene TRBV11-2 combines with J gene TRBJ2-1; 7 bases line up with TRBD1. Unmatched junction bases numbered 7, after V lost 0 bases and J lost 2 bases. Germline V gene data show CDR1 as SGHAT and CDR2 as FQNNGV. This CDR3 is 17 amino acids long.

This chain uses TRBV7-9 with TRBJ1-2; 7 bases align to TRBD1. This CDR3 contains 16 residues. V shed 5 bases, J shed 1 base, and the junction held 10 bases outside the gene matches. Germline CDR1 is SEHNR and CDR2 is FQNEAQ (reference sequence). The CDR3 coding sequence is TGTGCCAGCAGCCTGAGGGACAGTCTTTTTAACTATGGCTACACCTTC. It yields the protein CASSLRDSLFNYGYTF.

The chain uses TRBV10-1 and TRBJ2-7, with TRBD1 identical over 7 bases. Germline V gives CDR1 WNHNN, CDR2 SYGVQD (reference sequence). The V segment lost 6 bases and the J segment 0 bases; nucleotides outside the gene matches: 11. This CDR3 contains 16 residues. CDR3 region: CASRSTWTGYSYEQYF. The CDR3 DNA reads TGCGCCAGCAGATCAACCTGGACAGGCTACTCCTACGAGCAGTACTTC.

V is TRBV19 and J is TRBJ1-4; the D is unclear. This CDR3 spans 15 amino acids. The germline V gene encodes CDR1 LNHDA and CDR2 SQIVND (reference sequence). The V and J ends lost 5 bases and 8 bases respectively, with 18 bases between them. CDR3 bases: TGTGCCAGTAGTCTGGGCCCATCCCCAAGGGAAAAACTGTTTTTT. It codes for CASSLGPSPREKLFF. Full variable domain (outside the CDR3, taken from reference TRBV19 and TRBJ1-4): DGGITQSPKYLFRKEGQNVTLSCEQNLNHDAMYWYRQDPGQGLRLIYYSQIVNDFQKGDIAEGYSVSREKKESFPLTVTSAQKNPTAFYLCASSLGPSPREKLFFGSGTQLSVL.

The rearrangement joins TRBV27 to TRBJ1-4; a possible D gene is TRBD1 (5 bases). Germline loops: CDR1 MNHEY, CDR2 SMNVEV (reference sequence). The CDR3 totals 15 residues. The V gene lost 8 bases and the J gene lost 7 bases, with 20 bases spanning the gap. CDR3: CASGPLGAGFEKLFF. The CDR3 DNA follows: TGTGCCAGCGGTCCGCTAGGGGCAGGTTTTGAAAAACTGTTTTTT.

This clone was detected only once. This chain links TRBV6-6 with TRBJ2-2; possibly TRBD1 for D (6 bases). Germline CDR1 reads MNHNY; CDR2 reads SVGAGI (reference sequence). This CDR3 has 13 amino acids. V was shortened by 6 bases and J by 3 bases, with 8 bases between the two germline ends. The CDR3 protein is CASRGTHTGELFF. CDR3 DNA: TGTGCCAGCAGAGGGACACACACCGGGGAGCTGTTTTTT.

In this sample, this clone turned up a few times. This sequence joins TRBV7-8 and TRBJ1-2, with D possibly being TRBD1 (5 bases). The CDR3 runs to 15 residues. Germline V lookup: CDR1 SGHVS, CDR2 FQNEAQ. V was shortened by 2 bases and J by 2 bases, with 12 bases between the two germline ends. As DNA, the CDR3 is TGTGCCAGCAGCTTACGTCGGGGGTCGAACTATGGCTACACCTTC. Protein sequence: CASSLRRGSNYGYTF. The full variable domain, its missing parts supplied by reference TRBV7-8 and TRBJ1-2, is GAGVSQSPRYKVAKRGQDVALRCDPISGHVSLFWYQQALGQGPEFLTYFQNEAQLDKSGLPSDRFFAERPEGSVSTLKIQRTQQEDSAVYLCASSLRRGSNYGYTFGSGTRLTVV.

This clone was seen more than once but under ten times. The CDR3 DNA sequence: TGTGCCAGCAGCTCACAGGACAGGTGGGGGGTCGGAGCCTACGAGCAGTACTTC. Translating gives CASSSQDRWGVGAYEQYF. This chain links TRBV7-9 with TRBJ2-7; perhaps TRBD1 as D (7 bases). Germline CDR1 and CDR2: SEHNR and FQNEAQ (reference sequence). The germline V and J ends were trimmed by 4 bases and 2 bases, with 24 bases remaining between them. The CDR3 totals 18 residues. The full variable domain, completed using reference TRBV7-9 and TRBJ2-7, is DTGVSQNPRHKITKRGQNVTFRCDPISEHNRLYWYRQTLGQGPEFLTYFQNEAQLEKSRLLSDRFSAERPKGSFSTLEIQRTEQGDSAMYLCASSSQDRWGVGAYEQYFGPGTRLTVT.

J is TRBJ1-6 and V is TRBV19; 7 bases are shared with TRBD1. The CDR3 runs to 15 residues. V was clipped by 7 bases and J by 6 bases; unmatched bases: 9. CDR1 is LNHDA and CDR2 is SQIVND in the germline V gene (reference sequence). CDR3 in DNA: TGTGCCAGTACCCTCGGGACAGTTAGTAATTCACCCCTCCACTTT. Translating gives CASTLGTVSNSPLHF.

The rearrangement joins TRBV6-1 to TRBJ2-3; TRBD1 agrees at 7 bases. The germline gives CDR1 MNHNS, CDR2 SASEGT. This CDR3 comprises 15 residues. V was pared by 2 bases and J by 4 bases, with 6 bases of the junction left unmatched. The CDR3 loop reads CASSERQGWADTQYF. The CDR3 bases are TGTGCCAGCAGTGAAAGACAGGGTTGGGCAGATACGCAGTATTTT.

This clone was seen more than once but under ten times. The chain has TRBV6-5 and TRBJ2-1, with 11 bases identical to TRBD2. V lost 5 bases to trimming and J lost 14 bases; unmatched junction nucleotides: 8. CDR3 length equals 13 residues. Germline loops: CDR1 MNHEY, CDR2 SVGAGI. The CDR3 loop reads CASSTLAGGPEFF. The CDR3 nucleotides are TGTGCCAGCAGTACTTTAGCGGGGGGGCCTGAGTTCTTC.

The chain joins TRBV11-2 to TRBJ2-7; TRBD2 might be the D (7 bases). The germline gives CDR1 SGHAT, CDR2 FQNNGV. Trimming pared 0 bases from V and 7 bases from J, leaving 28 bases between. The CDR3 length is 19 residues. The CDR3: CASSLDLGGGSSRGGEQYF. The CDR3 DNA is TGTGCCAGCAGCTTAGATCTAGGGGGGGGCTCTAGCCGGGGAGGGGAGCAGTACTTC.

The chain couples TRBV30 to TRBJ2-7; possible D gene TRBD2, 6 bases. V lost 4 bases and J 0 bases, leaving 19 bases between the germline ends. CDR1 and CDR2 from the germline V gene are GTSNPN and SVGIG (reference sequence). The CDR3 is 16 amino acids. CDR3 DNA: TGTGCCTGGAACTCCCCGGGACGACTAGACTCCTACGAGCAGTACTTC. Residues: CAWNSPGRLDSYEQYF.

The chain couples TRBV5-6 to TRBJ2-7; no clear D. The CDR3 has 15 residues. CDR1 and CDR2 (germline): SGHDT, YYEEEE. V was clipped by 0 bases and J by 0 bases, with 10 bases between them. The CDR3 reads CASSLDHSSSYEQYF. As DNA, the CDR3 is TGTGCCAGCAGCTTGGACCACAGTTCCTCCTACGAGCAGTACTTC.

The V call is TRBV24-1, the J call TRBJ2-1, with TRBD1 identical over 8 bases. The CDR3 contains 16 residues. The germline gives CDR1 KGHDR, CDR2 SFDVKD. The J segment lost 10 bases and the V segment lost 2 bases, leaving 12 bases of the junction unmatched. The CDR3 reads CATSDSRQGRIGEQFF. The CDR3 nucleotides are TGTGCCACCAGTGATTCACGACAGGGGAGGATTGGGGAGCAGTTCTTC.

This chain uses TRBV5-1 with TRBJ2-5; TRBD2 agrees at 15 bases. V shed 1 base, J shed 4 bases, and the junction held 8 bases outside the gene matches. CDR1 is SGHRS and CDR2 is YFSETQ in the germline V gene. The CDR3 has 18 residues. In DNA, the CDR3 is TGCGCCAGCAGCTTGCCCGGGACTAGCGGGGGGCCGGGAGAGACCCAGTACTTC. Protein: CASSLPGTSGGPGETQYF.

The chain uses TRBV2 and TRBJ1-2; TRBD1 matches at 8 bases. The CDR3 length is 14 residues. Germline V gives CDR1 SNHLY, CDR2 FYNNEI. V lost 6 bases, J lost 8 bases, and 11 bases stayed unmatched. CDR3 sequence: CASSATTGGEGYTF. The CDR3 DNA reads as TGTGCCAGCAGCGCTACTACAGGGGGAGAAGGCTACACCTTC.

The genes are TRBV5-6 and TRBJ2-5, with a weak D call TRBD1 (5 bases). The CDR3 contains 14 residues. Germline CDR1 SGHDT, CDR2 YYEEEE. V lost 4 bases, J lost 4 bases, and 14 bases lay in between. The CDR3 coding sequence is TGTGCCAGCAGCAGCCAGGGTATCGGAGAGACCCAGTACTTC. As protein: CASSSQGIGETQYF.

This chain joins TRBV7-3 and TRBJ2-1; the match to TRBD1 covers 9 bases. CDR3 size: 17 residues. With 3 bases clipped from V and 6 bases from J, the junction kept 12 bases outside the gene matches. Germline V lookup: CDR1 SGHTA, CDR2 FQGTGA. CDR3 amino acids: CASSFLAGTGLGNEQFF. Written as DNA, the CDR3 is TGTGCCAGCAGCTTCCTGGCCGGGACAGGGCTCGGCAATGAGCAGTTCTTC.

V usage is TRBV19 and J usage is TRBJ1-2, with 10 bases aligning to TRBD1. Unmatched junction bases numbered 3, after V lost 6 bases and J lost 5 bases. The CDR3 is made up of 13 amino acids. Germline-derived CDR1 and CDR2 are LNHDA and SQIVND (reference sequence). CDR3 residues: CASSKDRGYGYTF. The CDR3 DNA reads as TGTGCCAGTAGCAAGGACAGGGGGTATGGCTACACCTTC.

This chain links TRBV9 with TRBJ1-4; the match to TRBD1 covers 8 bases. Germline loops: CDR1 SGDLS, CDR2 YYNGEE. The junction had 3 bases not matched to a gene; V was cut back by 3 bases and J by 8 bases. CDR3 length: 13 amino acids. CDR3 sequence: CASSGRQGEKLFF. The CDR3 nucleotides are TGTGCCAGCAGCGGGCGACAGGGGGAAAAACTGTTTTTT.

The CDR3: CASGSRISGGGGELFF. The CDR3 nucleotides are TGTGCTAGTGGTTCCAGGATTAGCGGGGGAGGCGGGGAGCTGTTTTTT. The chain is built from TRBV12-5 and TRBJ2-2; TRBD2 matches 9 bases. The CDR3 sequence is 16 residues long. Germline V CDR1 and CDR2: LGHNT, FRNRAP. The V segment lost 4 bases and the J segment 7 bases; nucleotides outside the gene matches: 10.

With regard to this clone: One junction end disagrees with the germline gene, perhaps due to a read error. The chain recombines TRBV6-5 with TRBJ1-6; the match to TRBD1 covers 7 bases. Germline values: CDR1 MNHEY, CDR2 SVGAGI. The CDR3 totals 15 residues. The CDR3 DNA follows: TGTGCCAGCAGTTACTCGTGGGACAGAAATTCACCCCTCTACTTT. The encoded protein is CASSYSWDRNSPLYF.

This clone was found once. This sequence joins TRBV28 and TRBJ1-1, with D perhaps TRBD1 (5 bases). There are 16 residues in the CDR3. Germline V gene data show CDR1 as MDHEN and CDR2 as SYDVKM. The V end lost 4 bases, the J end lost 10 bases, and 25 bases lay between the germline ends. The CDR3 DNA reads TGTGCCAGCAGTTCGGGAGAGTTGGGGCGCAAGGGTCGAGCTTTCTTT. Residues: CASSSGELGRKGRAFF.

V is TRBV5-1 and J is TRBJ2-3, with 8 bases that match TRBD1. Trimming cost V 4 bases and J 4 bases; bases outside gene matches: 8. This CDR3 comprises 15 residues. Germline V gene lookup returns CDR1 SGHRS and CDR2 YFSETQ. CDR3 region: CASSRTGPRADTQYF. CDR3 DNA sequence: TGCGCCAGCAGCAGGACAGGGCCCCGGGCAGATACGCAGTATTTT.

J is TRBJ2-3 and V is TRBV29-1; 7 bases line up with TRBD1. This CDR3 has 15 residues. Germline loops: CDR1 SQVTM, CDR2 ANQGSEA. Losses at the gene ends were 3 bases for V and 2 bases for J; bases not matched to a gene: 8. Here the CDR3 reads CSVDDFGTVTDTQYF. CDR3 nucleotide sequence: TGCAGCGTTGATGATTTCGGGACAGTCACAGATACGCAGTATTTT.

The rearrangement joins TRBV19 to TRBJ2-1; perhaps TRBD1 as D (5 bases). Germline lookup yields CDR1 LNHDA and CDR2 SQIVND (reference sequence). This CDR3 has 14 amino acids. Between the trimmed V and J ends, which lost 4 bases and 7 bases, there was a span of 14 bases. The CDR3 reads CASSNRGAENEQFF. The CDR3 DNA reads TGTGCCAGTAGTAACCGTGGGGCGGAGAATGAGCAGTTCTTC.

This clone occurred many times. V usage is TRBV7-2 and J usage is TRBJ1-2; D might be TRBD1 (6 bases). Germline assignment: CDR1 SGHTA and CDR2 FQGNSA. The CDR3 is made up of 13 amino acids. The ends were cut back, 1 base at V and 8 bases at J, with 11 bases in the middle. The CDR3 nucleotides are TGTGCCAGCAGCTTAGGGCAGGGACAAGGCTACACCTTC. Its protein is CASSLGQGQGYTF.

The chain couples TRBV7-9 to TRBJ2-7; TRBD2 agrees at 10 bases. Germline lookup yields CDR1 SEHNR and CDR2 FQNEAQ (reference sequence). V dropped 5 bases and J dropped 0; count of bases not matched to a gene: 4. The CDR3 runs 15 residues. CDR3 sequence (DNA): TGTGCCAGCAGCCTTCCTAGCGGGAGCTCCTACGAGCAGTACTTC. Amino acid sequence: CASSLPSGSSYEQYF.

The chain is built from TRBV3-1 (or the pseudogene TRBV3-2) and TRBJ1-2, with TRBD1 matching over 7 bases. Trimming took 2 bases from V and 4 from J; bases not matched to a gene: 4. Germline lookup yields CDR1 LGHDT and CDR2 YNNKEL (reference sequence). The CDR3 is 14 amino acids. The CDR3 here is CASSQLGQPYGYTF. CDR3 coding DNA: TGTGCCAGCAGCCAACTGGGACAGCCCTATGGCTACACCTTC.